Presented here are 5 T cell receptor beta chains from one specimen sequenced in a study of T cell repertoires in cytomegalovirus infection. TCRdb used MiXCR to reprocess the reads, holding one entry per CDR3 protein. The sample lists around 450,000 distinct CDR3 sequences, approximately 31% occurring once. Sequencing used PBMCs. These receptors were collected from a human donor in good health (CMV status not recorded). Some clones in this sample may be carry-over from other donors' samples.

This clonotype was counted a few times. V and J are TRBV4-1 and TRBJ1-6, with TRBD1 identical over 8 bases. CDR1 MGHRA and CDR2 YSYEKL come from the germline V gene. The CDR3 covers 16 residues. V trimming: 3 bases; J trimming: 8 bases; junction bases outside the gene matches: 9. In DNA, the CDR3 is TGCGCCAGCAGCCACGGCGACAGGGGACAGTATTCACCCCTCCACTTT. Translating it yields CASSHGDRGQYSPLHF.

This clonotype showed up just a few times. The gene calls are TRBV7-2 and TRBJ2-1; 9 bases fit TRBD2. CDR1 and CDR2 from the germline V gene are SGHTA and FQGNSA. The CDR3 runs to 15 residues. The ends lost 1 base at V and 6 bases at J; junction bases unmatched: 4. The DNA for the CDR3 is TGTGCCAGCAGCTTAGGCGGGGGGGCGATCAATGAGCAGTTCTTC. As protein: CASSLGGGAINEQFF.

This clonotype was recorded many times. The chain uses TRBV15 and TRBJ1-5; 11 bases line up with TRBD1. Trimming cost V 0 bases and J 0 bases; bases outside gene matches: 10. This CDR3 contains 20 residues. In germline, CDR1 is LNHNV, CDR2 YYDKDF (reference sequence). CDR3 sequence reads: CATSRDPGQGVSISNQPQHF. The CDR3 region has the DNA TGTGCCACCAGCAGAGACCCGGGACAGGGGGTTTCGATTAGCAATCAGCCCCAGCATTTT.

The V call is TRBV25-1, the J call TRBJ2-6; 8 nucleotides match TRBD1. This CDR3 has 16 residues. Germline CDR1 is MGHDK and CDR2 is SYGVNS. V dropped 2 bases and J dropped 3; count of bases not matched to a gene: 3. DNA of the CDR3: TGTGCCAGCAGTGAAGGACAGGGAGGTGGGGCCAACGTCCTGACTTTC. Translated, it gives CASSEGQGGGANVLTF. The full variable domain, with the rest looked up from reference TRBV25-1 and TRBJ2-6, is EADIYQTPRYLVIGTGKKITLECSQTMGHDKMYWYQQDPGMELHLIHYSYGVNSTEKGDLSSESTVSRIRTEHFPLTLESARPSHTSQYLCASSEGQGGGANVLTFGAGSRLTVL.

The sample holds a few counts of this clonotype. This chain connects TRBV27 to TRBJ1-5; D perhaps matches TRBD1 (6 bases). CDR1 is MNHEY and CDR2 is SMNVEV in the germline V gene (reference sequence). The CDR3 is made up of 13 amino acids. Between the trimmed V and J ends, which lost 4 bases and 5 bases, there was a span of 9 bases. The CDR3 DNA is TGTGCCAGCAGTTCCTACAGGGATCAGCCCCAGCATTTT. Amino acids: CASSSYRDQPQHF.